This T cell receptor (beta chain) stems from a study of regulatory T cells in long-lasting Graves disease. Study as a whole: Patients newly diagnosed with Graves' had been on antithyroid drugs for under 3 months. General observations from the study: TRBV28, TRBJ1-2 and TRBJ2-5 emerged as the favored segments in persistent disease. Exclusively peripheral blood, rather than thyroid tissue, was studied.

iRepertoire HTBI primers and Arm-PCR of CDR3 regions built TCR beta libraries. As processed by the authors: Gene usage covered some 60 TRBV and 14 TRBJ segments. TCRdb redid the calling of the multiplex PCR reads with MiXCR, one entry per CDR3 protein. The V and J calls were not made by the authors but by TCRdb's processing. This sample carries 320,000 or so distinct CDR3 sequences, 18% of them seen once, and the ten largest clones take around 36%. The table lists this clonotype with many counts. Its matching antigen is unknown. The CDR3 extends over 11 amino acids. Per germline, CDR1 SNHLY and CDR2 FYNNEI. Trimming took off 6 bases at V and 5 bases at J, with 7 bases between the two ends. Documented time point: newly diagnosed GD, antithyroid drugs for less than 3 months. PBMC-extracted RNA yielded the TCR library.

The material sequenced was peripheral blood mononuclear cells (PBMCs), taken at new diagnosis, from a patient treated with antithyroid drugs. The receptor was isolated from a female donor with Graves disease. V gene TRBV2 combines with J gene TRBJ2-5; D unresolved. The CDR3 nucleotides read TGTGCCAGCAGCTTAGTCGAGACCCAGTACTTC. Its protein product is CASSLVETQYF.